This T cell receptor (beta chain) was identified during a study of CD8 T cells in Susac syndrome. With random hexamers, about 0.5 to 1 ug RNA was reverse transcribed. TCRdb reprocessed the immunoSEQ multiplex PCR reads via MiXCR and lists one record per CDR3 protein. Among 180,000 or so distinct CDR3 sequences, roughly 96% were seen once, and the ten largest hold under 0.12%. This CDR3 region has 14 residues. The V segment lost 4 bases and the J segment 3 bases; nucleotides outside the gene matches: 5. CDR1 and CDR2 from the germline V gene are SGHRS and YFSETQ. The specimen was CD4+ T cells from PBMCs. The clonotype originates from a human donor in good health. The V gene is TRBV5-1, the J gene TRBJ1-1; TRBD1 matches at 8 bases. The CDR3 DNA reads as TGCGCCAGCAGCGGTCTACAGGGGGACACTGAAGCTTTCTTT. Its translation is CASSGLQGDTEAFF.